This TCR beta chain originates from a study of blood T cell repertoires in COVID-19. Study at large: Samples taken during acute and convalescent COVID-19 were collected in the United States, Italy and Spain.

In the study's own analysis: Researchers report that nucleated cell counts were estimated from reference gene primer amplification. TCRdb's copy holds only in-frame clones and misses some; the assay was immunoSEQ multiplex PCR. The DNA was the basis for D and trimming; V, J and clone size are from that table. This sample has some 150,000 clones, with approximately 84% found just once. V was trimmed by 5 bases and J by 6 bases, leaving 18 bases between them. From germline, CDR1 is SGHNT and CDR2 YENEEA. The CDR3 has 15 residues. The sample was peripheral blood. This TCR derives from a middle-aged man who had recovered from COVID-19. The rearrangement joins TRBV11-3 to TRBJ2-3; D might be TRBD1 (8 bases). CDR3 nucleotide sequence: TGTGCCAGCAGCCAGACAGGGGAGGGCATGGATACGCAGTATTTT. Its translation is CASSQTGEGMDTQYF.